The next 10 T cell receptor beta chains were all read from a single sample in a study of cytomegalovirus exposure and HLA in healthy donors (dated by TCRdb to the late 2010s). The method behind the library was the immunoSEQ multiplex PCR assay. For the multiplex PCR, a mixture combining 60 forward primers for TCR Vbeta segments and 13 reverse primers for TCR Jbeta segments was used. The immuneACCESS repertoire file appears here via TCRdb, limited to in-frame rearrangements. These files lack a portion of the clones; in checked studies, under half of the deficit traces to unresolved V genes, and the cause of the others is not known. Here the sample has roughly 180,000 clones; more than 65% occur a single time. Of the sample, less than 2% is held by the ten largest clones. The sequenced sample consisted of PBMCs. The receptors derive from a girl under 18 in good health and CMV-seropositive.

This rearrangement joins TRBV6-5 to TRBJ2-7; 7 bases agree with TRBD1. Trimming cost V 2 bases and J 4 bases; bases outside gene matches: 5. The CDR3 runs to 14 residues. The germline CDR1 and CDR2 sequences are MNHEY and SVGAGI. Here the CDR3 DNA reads TGTGCCAGCAGTTACCTGGACAGGCTATACGAGCAGTACTTC. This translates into CASSYLDRLYEQYF.

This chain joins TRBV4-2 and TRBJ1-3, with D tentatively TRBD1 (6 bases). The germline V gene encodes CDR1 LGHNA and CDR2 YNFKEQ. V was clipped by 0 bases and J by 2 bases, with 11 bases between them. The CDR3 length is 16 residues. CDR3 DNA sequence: TGTGCCAGCAGCCAAGAAGACAGACAGGCTGGAAACACCATATATTTT. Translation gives CASSQEDRQAGNTIYF.

The CDR3 nucleotides are TGTGCCAGCAAGGGGGGACAGGCGAGCTCCTACGAGCAGTACTTC. Amino acids: CASKGGQASSYEQYF. V gene TRBV2 combines with J gene TRBJ2-7; 8 bases are shared with TRBD1. This CDR3 is 15 amino acids long. Germline V CDR1 and CDR2: SNHLY, FYNNEI. V was pared by 7 bases and J by 0 bases, with 8 bases of the junction left unmatched.

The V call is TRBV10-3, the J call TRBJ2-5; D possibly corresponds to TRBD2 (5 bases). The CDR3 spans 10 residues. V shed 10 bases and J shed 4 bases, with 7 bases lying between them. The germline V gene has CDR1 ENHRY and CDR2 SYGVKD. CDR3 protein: CATGGETQYF. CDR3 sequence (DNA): TGTGCCACCGGAGGAGAGACCCAGTACTTC.

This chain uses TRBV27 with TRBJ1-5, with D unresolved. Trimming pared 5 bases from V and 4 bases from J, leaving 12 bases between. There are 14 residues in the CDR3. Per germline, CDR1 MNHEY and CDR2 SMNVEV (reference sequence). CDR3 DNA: TGTGCCAGCAGTCTGGAGAGTGGAAATCAGCCCCAGCATTTT. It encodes CASSLESGNQPQHF.

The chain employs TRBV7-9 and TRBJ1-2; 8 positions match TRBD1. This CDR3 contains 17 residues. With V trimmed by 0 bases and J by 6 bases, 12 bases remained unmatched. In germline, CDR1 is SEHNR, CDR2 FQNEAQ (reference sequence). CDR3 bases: TGTGCCAGCAGCTTAGCGTCGTTCACAGGGGGAAAGGATGGCTACACCTTC. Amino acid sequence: CASSLASFTGGKDGYTF.

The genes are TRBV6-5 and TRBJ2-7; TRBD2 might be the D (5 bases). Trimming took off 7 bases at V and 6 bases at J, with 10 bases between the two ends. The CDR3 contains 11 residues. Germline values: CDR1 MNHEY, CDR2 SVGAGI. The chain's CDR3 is CASTRGTEQYF. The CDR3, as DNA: TGTGCCAGCACCCGGGGTACCGAGCAGTACTTC.

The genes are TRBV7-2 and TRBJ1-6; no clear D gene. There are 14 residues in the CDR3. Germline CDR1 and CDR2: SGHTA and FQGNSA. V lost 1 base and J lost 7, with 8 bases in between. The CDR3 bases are TGTGCCAGCAGCTTAGTGGGCAGCAATTCACCCCTCCACTTT. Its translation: CASSLVGSNSPLHF.

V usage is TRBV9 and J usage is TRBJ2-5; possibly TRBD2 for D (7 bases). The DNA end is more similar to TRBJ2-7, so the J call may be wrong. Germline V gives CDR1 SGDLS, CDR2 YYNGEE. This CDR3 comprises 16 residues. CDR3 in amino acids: CASSVGGGGPSYEQYF. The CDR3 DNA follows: TGTGCCAGCAGCGTGGGGGGGGGCGGGCCCTCCTACGAGCAGTACTTC.

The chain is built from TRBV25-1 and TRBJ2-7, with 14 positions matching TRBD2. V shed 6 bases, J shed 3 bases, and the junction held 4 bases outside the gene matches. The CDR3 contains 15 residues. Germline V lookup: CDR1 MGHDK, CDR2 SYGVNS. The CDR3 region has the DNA TGTGCCAGCAGCAGCGGACTAGCGGGGGGCTACGAGCAGTACTTC. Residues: CASSSGLAGGYEQYF.